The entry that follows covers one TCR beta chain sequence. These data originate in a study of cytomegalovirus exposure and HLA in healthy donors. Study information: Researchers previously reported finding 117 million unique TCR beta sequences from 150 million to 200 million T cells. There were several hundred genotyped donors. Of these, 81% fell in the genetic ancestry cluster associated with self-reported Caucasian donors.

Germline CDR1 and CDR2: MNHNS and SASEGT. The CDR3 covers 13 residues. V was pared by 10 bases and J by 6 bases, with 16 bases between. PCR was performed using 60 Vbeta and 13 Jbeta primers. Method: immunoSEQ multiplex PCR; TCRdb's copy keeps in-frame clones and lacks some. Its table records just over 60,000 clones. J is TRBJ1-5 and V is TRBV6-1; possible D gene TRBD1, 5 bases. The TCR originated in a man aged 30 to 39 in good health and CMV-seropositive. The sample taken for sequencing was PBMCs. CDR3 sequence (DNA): TGTGCCATTCGGTCCAGGGAAGGTCAGCCCCAGCATTTT. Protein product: CAIRSREGQPQHF.